This entry describes one T cell receptor beta chain. Repertoires were generated with immunoSEQ multiplex PCR, while TCRdb's copy carries only in-frame clones and drops some. Counted here are roughly 160,000 clones, 94% occurring once; the ten biggest clones make up around 13%. The sample is drawn from a study of control samples from healthy donors and cancer patients. Germline values: CDR1 LGHDT, CDR2 YNNKEL (reference sequence). The CDR3 runs to 15 residues. The V end was cut by 0 bases, the J end by 7 bases, with 12 bases between. The specimen was PBMCs. The TCR originated in a man between 60 and 75 years old with colorectal cancer. The V call is TRBV3-1 (or the pseudogene TRBV3-2), the J call TRBJ2-2, with a weak D call TRBD1 (6 bases). The CDR3 sequence: CASSQDPQGIGELFF. The CDR3 nucleotides read TGTGCCAGCAGCCAAGATCCCCAGGGGATCGGGGAGCTGTTTTTT.